This T cell receptor beta chain derives from a study of PD-L1 blockade in urothelial cancer. On the study more broadly: Between 0 and 3 prior chemotherapy regimens had been given to patients.

Time point denoted: peripheral blood 6 weeks after treatment start. The CDR3 length is 15 residues. J was trimmed by 2 bases and V by 4 bases; bases with no gene match: 7. Germline CDR1 SGDLS, CDR2 YYNGEE. Some clones are missing from TCRdb's copy, which holds only in-frame ones; the method was immunoSEQ multiplex PCR. The table lists 29,000 or so clones, approximately 81% of them singletons. The origin of this receptor is a man between 65 and 79 years old with urothelial cancer. Sequenced material: PBMCs, taken around atezolizumab (anti-PD-L1) treatment. The V call is TRBV9, the J call TRBJ1-2, with 8 positions matching TRBD1. CDR3 nucleotide sequence: TGTGCCAGCAGCCTCGGGACAGGCCTCAACTATGGCTACACCTTC. Translated: CASSLGTGLNYGYTF.